This is a list of T cell receptor beta chains from one sample in a study of shared clonotypes between healthy human individuals. The data were produced by immunoSEQ multiplex PCR, yet TCRdb's version contains in-frame clones alone and is incomplete. In the table there are just over 2,000,000 clones, around 96% of which are singletons. The specimen was naive CD8+ T cells sorted from blood. Receptors originate from a man aged 18 to 35 in good health. Each CDR3 is given with its conserved first and last residue. The D gene is left open where the match is weak. Clone size appears in some rows only: once, few, many, or a class for an expanded clone.

clone size	J gene	V gene	D gene	CDR3 length	CDR3 DNA	CDR3 protein
-	TRBJ1-2	TRBV11-2	-	12	TGTGCCAGCAGCTCGCTTAACTATGGCTACACCTTC	CASSSLNYGYTF
-	TRBJ2-1	TRBV13	-	15	TGTGCCAGCAGCCCGACCATTGGAGTAGGCAATGAGCAGTTCTTC	CASSPTIGVGNEQFF
few	TRBJ1-1	TRBV6-6	-	11	TGTGCCAGCAGTTACGGGGGCGGGGCTTTCTTT	CASSYGGGAFF
-	TRBJ2-5	TRBV7-9	-	15	TGTGCCAGCAGCTTAGTACCCGGGAGTTTAGAGACCCAGTACTTC	CASSLVPGSLETQYF
-	TRBJ2-1	TRBV6-5	-	11	TGTGCCAGCCGGAATCTCAATGAGCAGTTCTTC	CASRNLNEQFF
-	TRBJ2-7	TRBV30	-	13	TGTGCCTGGAGTGTACATGGGACCGACGAGCAGTACTTC	CAWSVHGTDEQYF
-	TRBJ2-3	TRBV4-1	TRBD2	14	TGCGCCAGCAGCCAGTTAGCGGGGGCAGATACGCAGTATTTT	CASSQLAGADTQYF
-	TRBJ2-1	TRBV5-1	-	17	TGCGCCAGCAGCCAATACCTCTGGGCCACACTTGGCAATGAGCAGTTCTTC	CASSQYLWATLGNEQFF
once	TRBJ1-4	TRBV29-1	-	13	TGCAGCGTTGTGAGTCCGTACGGTGAAAAACTGTTTTTT	CSVVSPYGEKLFF
-	TRBJ1-1	TRBV6-5	-	14	TGTGCCAGCAGTTATTTTGGAGTGAACACTGAAGCTTTCTTT	CASSYFGVNTEAFF
-	TRBJ1-2	TRBV2	TRBD1	14	TGTGCCAGCAGTGGAGAGACAGGGGTTAGGGGCTACACCTTC	CASSGETGVRGYTF
-	TRBJ2-3	TRBV5-4	TRBD2	17	TGTGCCAGCAGCTACCCACCGGGACTAGCGCCCACAGATACGCAGTATTTT	CASSYPPGLAPTDTQYF
-	TRBJ1-5	TRBV6-5	TRBD1	15	TGTGCCAGCACCCCAACAGGGGGTTCCGGTCAGCCCCAGCATTTT	CASTPTGGSGQPQHF
-	TRBJ1-1	TRBV19	TRBD1	14	TGTGCCAGTAGTATGGGACAGGGGGCGAATGAAGCTTTCTTT	CASSMGQGANEAFF
-	TRBJ2-1	TRBV5-6	-	14	TGTGCCAGCAGCTTTAACCTTGGGGCAAATGGGCAGTTCTTC	CASSFNLGANGQFF
-	TRBJ1-2	TRBV9	TRBD1	12	TGTGCCAGCAGCGTTACAGGGGGCGATTACACCTTC	CASSVTGGDYTF
-	TRBJ2-1	TRBV5-6	TRBD1	16	TGTGCCAGCAGCCTGGATATCCAGGGGGCCTACAATGAGCAGTTCTTC	CASSLDIQGAYNEQFF
once	TRBJ2-7	TRBV2	TRBD1	14	TGTGCCAGCAGCCCCGAGACAGGGGGAGGCGAGCAGTACTTC	CASSPETGGGEQYF
once	TRBJ2-7	TRBV11-2	-	15	TGTGCCAGCAGCTTAGATCTGGAGGTTCCCTACGAGCAGTACTTC	CASSLDLEVPYEQYF
-	TRBJ1-4	TRBV7-2	-	12	TGTGCCAGCAGCTTAACGGGCCAGAAACTGTTTTTT	CASSLTGQKLFF
-	TRBJ2-2	TRBV2	-	14	TGTGCCAGCAGCCCGACAGGGAACACCGGGGAGCTGTTTTTT	CASSPTGNTGELFF
-	TRBJ1-5	TRBV6-1	TRBD1	15	TGTGCCAGCAGTCCAAGACAGGGGAGCTATCAGCCCCAGCATTTT	CASSPRQGSYQPQHF
-	TRBJ1-6	TRBV6-1	-	15	TGTGCCAGCAGTGAAGATCAGGGGTGGTATTCACCCCTCCACTTT	CASSEDQGWYSPLHF
-	TRBJ1-1	TRBV9	-	12	TGTGCCAGTGGGGGCTGGAACACTGAAGCTTTCTTT	CASGGWNTEAFF
-	TRBJ2-1	TRBV7-6	TRBD2	18	TGTGCCAGCAGCTTAGCACCTAGCGGGGCTAGCTCCTACAATGAGCAGTTCTTC	CASSLAPSGASSYNEQFF
-	TRBJ1-1	TRBV4-1	-	15	TGCGCCAGCAGCCAAGCTGTGGGGGTGAACACTGAAGCTTTCTTT	CASSQAVGVNTEAFF
-	TRBJ2-5	TRBV19	-	13	TGTGCCAGTAGGACATTCGGCGGGGAGACCCAGTACTTC	CASRTFGGETQYF
-	TRBJ2-1	TRBV4-3	-	14	TGCGCCAGCAGCCAAACCAGGGAATACAATGAGCAGTTCTTC	CASSQTREYNEQFF
-	TRBJ1-1	TRBV7-9	-	16	TGTGCCAGCAGCTACTCGGTGGGGGTCGGGAACACTGAAGCTTTCTTT	CASSYSVGVGNTEAFF
-	TRBJ2-7	TRBV10-3	-	15	TGTGCCATCAGTGAGTCGTCAGAGAGCTCCTACGAGCAGTACTTC	CAISESSESSYEQYF
once	TRBJ1-3	TRBV7-2	-	16	TGTGCCAGCAGCTTAGACAGGGAGGGCTCTGGAAACACCATATATTTT	CASSLDREGSGNTIYF
-	TRBJ1-5	TRBV4-1	-	16	TGCGCCAGCAGCCAACAAGGCCAACCCGGAGGTCAGCCCCAGCATTTT	CASSQQGQPGGQPQHF
-	TRBJ1-2	TRBV4-1	-	14	TGCGCCAGCAGCCAAGCCCTAGGGAACTATGGCTACACCTTC	CASSQALGNYGYTF
-	TRBJ2-1	TRBV7-9	TRBD2	15	TGTGCCAGCAGACTAGCGGGAGGTTTCTACAATGAGCAGTTCTTC	CASRLAGGFYNEQFF
-	TRBJ1-5	TRBV30	TRBD1	14	TGTGCCTGGAGCGGAGGGCAGGGGGCTCAGCCCCAGCATTTT	CAWSGGQGAQPQHF
-	TRBJ2-5	TRBV28	-	14	TGTGCCAGCAGTTTAGGTCGACAGTGGGAGACCCAGTACTTC	CASSLGRQWETQYF
-	TRBJ2-1	TRBV27	TRBD1	14	TGTGCCAGCAAGGGACAGGGGTTCCTGGATGAGCAGTTCTTC	CASKGQGFLDEQFF
-	TRBJ2-7	TRBV2	-	14	TGTGCCAGCAGTGGAAGGATTAACTCCTACGAGCAGTACTTC	CASSGRINSYEQYF
once	TRBJ2-3	TRBV6-6	-	15	TGTGCCAGCAGTTACTTCGCATTCGACACAGATACGCAGTATTTT	CASSYFAFDTDTQYF
-	TRBJ2-5	TRBV20-1	-	11	TGCAGTGCTAGAGAGGTGCAGACCCAGTACTTC	CSAREVQTQYF
-	TRBJ1-4	TRBV5-5	TRBD1	14	TGTGCCAGCAGCTTAGGTACAGGGGGTGAAAAACTGTTTTTT	CASSLGTGGEKLFF
-	TRBJ2-7	TRBV2	TRBD2	15	TGTGCCAGCAGTGAAGGCGGGGGGCGGGAATACGAGCAGTACTTC	CASSEGGGREYEQYF
-	TRBJ2-2	TRBV30	-	13	TGTGCCTGGAGTGTATTGGACGCCGGGGAGCTGTTTTTT	CAWSVLDAGELFF
-	TRBJ2-1	TRBV5-4	TRBD2	15	TGTGCCAGCAGCCAGCGGGAGTTGTCCTACAATGAGCAGTTCTTC	CASSQRELSYNEQFF
-	TRBJ1-2	TRBV6-5	-	15	TGTGCCAGCAGTTACGGCTCAGGGACCAACTATGGCTACACCTTC	CASSYGSGTNYGYTF
-	TRBJ2-2	TRBV7-9	-	10	TGTGCCGAGGACACCGGGGAGCTGTTTTTT	CAEDTGELFF
-	TRBJ2-7	TRBV30	-	13	TGTGCATGGGCCCTGGGGAACCTTTACGAGCAGTACTTC	CAWALGNLYEQYF
-	TRBJ1-6	TRBV4-1	-	14	TGCGCCAGCAGCCGGGACATTTATAATTCACCCCTCCACTTT	CASSRDIYNSPLHF
-	TRBJ2-7	TRBV29-1	-	14	TGCAGCGTCTCCGGAGGGGACCACTCCTACGAGCAGTACTTC	CSVSGGDHSYEQYF
-	TRBJ1-5	TRBV28	-	15	TGTGCCAGCTGTGGGAAGGGGGAGGAAATCATAGCCCAGCATTTT	CASCGKGEEIIAQHF
-	TRBJ2-7	TRBV9	TRBD1	15	TGTGCCAGCAGCAACGCCGGGACAGGGGCCTACGAGCAGTACTTC	CASSNAGTGAYEQYF
-	TRBJ1-2	TRBV4-3	-	14	TGCGCCAGCAGCCAAGCGGATGACAACTATGGCTACACCTTC	CASSQADDNYGYTF
-	TRBJ2-7	TRBV4-1	-	14	TGCGCCAGCAGCCAAGGGACCCTATCCTACGAGCAGTACTTC	CASSQGTLSYEQYF
-	TRBJ2-2	TRBV9	TRBD2	16	TGTGCCAGCAGCGGTACGAGCGGGAGGGCCCCCGGGGAGCTGTTTTTT	CASSGTSGRAPGELFF
-	TRBJ2-7	TRBV7-8	TRBD1	16	TGTGCCAGCAGCCCCTATCCCGGGACAGGGACATACGAGCAGTACTTC	CASSPYPGTGTYEQYF